These 13 T cell receptor beta chains came from one sample sequenced in a study of beta chain features in type 1 diabetes. The whole isolated RNA underwent reverse transcription, so sequencing captured expressed TCRB transcripts. Only in-frame clones appear in the TCRdb table, and some are missing; sequencing was by immunoSEQ multiplex PCR. The data show 620,000 or so clones, with about a sixth seen just once and about 0.097% held by the top ten. The sample was naive CD4+ T cells from blood. The receptors were sampled from a man between 18 and 29 years old in good health.

There are a few counts of this clone. The chain employs TRBV29-1 and TRBJ1-3, with D tentatively TRBD1 (6 bases). CDR3 size: 13 residues. Deletions cut 8 bases from V and 2 bases from J, with 13 bases between. Looked up from germline, CDR1 is SQVTM and CDR2 is ANQGSEA. In DNA, the CDR3 is TGCAGCACGAGCTACAGGGCTGGAAACACCATATATTTT. As protein: CSTSYRAGNTIYF.

This clone was counted only a few times. The V and J genes are TRBV2 and TRBJ2-4; D ambiguous. Germline assignment: CDR1 SNHLY and CDR2 FYNNEI. Trimming took off 5 bases at V and 4 bases at J, with 9 bases between the two ends. The CDR3 length is 13 residues. The CDR3 loop is CASSRLEKNIQYF. The CDR3 DNA reads TGTGCCAGCAGTAGACTGGAAAAAAACATTCAGTACTTC.

This clone was seen more than once but under ten times. The rearrangement uses TRBV5-4 and TRBJ1-6; 9 positions agree with TRBD1. The CDR3 extends over 17 amino acids. V was pared by 0 bases and J by 7 bases, with 8 bases of the junction left unmatched. CDR1 and CDR2 (germline): SGHNT, YYREEE (reference sequence). CDR3 coding DNA: TGTGCCAGCAGCTTGGAGGGACAGGGTATGGGGAATTCACCCCTCCACTTT. Translated, it gives CASSLEGQGMGNSPLHF.

The CDR3 protein is CASSKTGLTEAFF. CDR3 sequence (DNA): TGTGCCAGCAGCAAGACAGGGCTTACTGAAGCTTTCTTT. The V gene is TRBV14, the J gene TRBJ1-1, with 7 positions matching TRBD1. CDR1 and CDR2 (germline): SGHDN, FVKESK. V lost 5 bases and J lost 5; bases outside the gene matches: 5. This CDR3 is built from 13 residues.

The V call is TRBV4-3, the J call TRBJ2-5; TRBD2 aligns across 7 bases. V lost 5 bases and J lost 5; bases outside the gene matches: 14. The CDR3 runs 16 residues. Germline assignment: CDR1 LGHNA and CDR2 YSLEER. The CDR3 DNA sequence: TGCGCCAGCAGCTCTATTGAGGCCAGCGGGATTGAGACCCAGTACTTC. The encoded protein is CASSSIEASGIETQYF.

The V and J genes are TRBV6-5 and TRBJ2-1, with D perhaps given as TRBD1 or TRBD2 (5 bases each). Germline V gene sequence: CDR1 MNHEY, CDR2 SVGAGI. The V end lost 6 bases, the J end lost 6 bases, and 15 bases lay between the germline ends. CDR3 size: 14 residues. The CDR3 loop reads CASRTSRDGNEQFF. The CDR3 DNA follows: TGTGCCAGCAGGACCTCCAGGGACGGCAATGAGCAGTTCTTC.

The genes are TRBV11-2 and TRBJ2-7, with a tentative D call TRBD1 (7 bases). The CDR3 is made up of 15 amino acids. Germline V lookup: CDR1 SGHAT, CDR2 FQNNGV. Trimming took 5 bases from V and 4 from J, leaving 18 bases between them. The CDR3 DNA is TGTGCCAGCAGCCAGGGGGGAACAGGGAGTTACGAGCAGTACTTC. It yields the protein CASSQGGTGSYEQYF.

The V and J genes are TRBV7-9 and TRBJ2-1; 9 bases fit TRBD1. The germline V gene has CDR1 SEHNR and CDR2 FQNEAQ (reference sequence). The CDR3 is 17 amino acids. Unmatched junction bases numbered 9, after V lost 5 bases and J lost 1 base. Here the CDR3 reads CASSPGTGFGSYNEQFF. CDR3 nucleotides: TGTGCCAGCAGCCCCGGGACAGGGTTCGGTTCCTACAATGAGCAGTTCTTC.

This clone was seen more than once but under ten times. The V gene is TRBV5-1, the J gene TRBJ1-3; 7 nucleotides align to TRBD1. Germline V CDR1 and CDR2: SGHRS, YFSETQ. CDR3 length equals 16 residues. Unmatched junction bases numbered 3, after V lost 0 bases and J lost 0 bases. The CDR3 nucleotides read TGCGCCAGCAGCTTGGAGGGACAGAGCTCTGGAAACACCATATATTTT. Translation: CASSLEGQSSGNTIYF.

This clone was observed a handful of times. V gene TRBV11-2 combines with J gene TRBJ1-2, with no clear D. Germline-derived CDR1 and CDR2 are SGHAT and FQNNGV. The ends were cut back, 5 bases at V and 3 bases at J, with 16 bases in the middle. The CDR3 has 15 amino acids. The CDR3 DNA reads TGTGCCAGCAGCCGGATGGGGTGGAACGACTATGGCTACACCTTC. Its translation is CASSRMGWNDYGYTF.

J is TRBJ1-2 and V is TRBV2, with 8 bases lining up with TRBD1. With 6 bases clipped from V and 0 bases from J, the junction kept 9 bases outside the gene matches. CDR1 is SNHLY, CDR2 FYNNEI, per germline. The CDR3 runs to 16 residues. The DNA for the CDR3 is TGTGCCAGCAGCGCATACACAGGGGGAGCTAACTATGGCTACACCTTC. It specifies CASSAYTGGANYGYTF.

This sequence joins TRBV28 and TRBJ1-2; 8 bases agree with TRBD1. V shed 6 bases, J shed 4 bases, and the junction held 7 bases outside the gene matches. CDR1 MDHEN and CDR2 SYDVKM come from the germline V gene. The length of the CDR3 is 14 residues. For the CDR3, the DNA is TGTGCCAGCAGACCTCCGGGACAGGTCTATGGCTACACCTTC. It is translated as CASRPPGQVYGYTF.

This clone was detected a few times. The chain combines TRBV27 with TRBJ2-7; perhaps TRBD2 as D (5 bases). This CDR3 has 14 residues. Trimming removed 5 bases from V and 3 bases from J, with 14 bases in between. Germline V gene sequence: CDR1 MNHEY, CDR2 SMNVEV (reference sequence). The CDR3 sequence is CASSPKARGYEQYF. Written as DNA, the CDR3 is TGTGCCAGCAGTCCCAAGGCACGGGGCTACGAGCAGTACTTC.